The subject of this entry is one TCR beta chain. Its matching antigen is unknown. Regarding time point: week 35, safety follow-up. A 20-mer mutant IDH1 peptide at 300 ug was injected subcutaneously with topical imiquimod. This record belongs to a study of a mutant IDH1 vaccine in newly diagnosed glioma. The overall study: Patients received vaccination from 4-6 weeks after radiotherapy alone, or with temozolomide cycles. Patients previously underwent radiotherapy, temozolomide, or both, and most underwent both.

Study-level points and caveats: Detectable vaccine-induced immune responses arose in around 95% of patients.

In germline, CDR1 is GTSNPN, CDR2 SVGIG (reference sequence). The length of the CDR3 is 13 residues. Unmatched junction bases numbered 7, after V lost 8 bases and J lost 4 bases. The data were produced by immunoSEQ multiplex PCR, yet TCRdb's version contains in-frame clones alone and is incomplete. The sample has about 40,000 clones; approximately 80% are singletons. The material was PBMCs, obtained from a glioma patient whose treatment included an IDH1 peptide vaccine. This rearrangement joins TRBV30 to TRBJ2-7; 11 nucleotides line up with TRBD1. The receptor was derived from a woman in her forties or fifties with glioma. CDR3 sequence: CAGHRDRGYEQYF. CDR3 nucleotide sequence: TGTGCCGGGCACCGGGACAGGGGGTACGAGCAGTACTTC.